Given below is one TCR beta chain in context. Its antigen is not known. CDR3 length equals 14 residues. V shed 0 bases and J shed 3 bases, with 10 bases lying between them. Germline CDR1 reads SGHDT; CDR2 reads YYEEEE. This table comes from immunoSEQ multiplex PCR, and its TCRdb copy is limited to in-frame clones, with some not included. The sample contains approximately 1.9 million clones, roughly 93% of which appear only once. This specimen comes from a study of shared clonotypes between healthy human individuals. Study-level results: Rarefaction demonstrated incomplete sorted-subset sequencing despite large depth. Tissues were not sampled, only blood, and their repertoires likely differ.

Naive CD8 cells lacked CD45RO, underwent positive selection for CCR7 and left out terminally differentiated effector memory CD45RA+ cells. All donors qualified as healthy HIV-negative adults and had experienced no recent acute infections or vaccinations. Sequencing was performed on naive CD8+ T cells from PBMCs. This receptor was obtained from a man between 18 and 29 years old in good health. Some clones in this sample may be carry-over from other donors' samples. V and J are TRBV5-6 and TRBJ2-7; TRBD1 might be the D (6 bases). The CDR3 reads CASSLGDNNYEQYF. CDR3 nucleotides: TGTGCCAGCAGCTTGGGGGACAATAACTACGAGCAGTACTTC.